The present T cell receptor (beta chain) was sequenced within a study of blood T cell repertoires in COVID-19. About the research overall: Whether acute or convalescent, the COVID-19 samples came from the United States, Italy and Spain.

With V trimmed by 6 bases and J by 4 bases, 3 bases remained unmatched. The CDR3 extends over 13 amino acids. Germline CDR1 and CDR2: ENHRY and SYGVKD. In the original workflow: Amplified reference gene primers provided the basis for estimating nucleated cell counts. The table came from immunoSEQ multiplex PCR; TCRdb's copy has only in-frame clones and leaves some out. That table supplies the V and J calls and clone size; D and trimming were determined from the DNA. Found here are 150,000 to 200,000 clones, roughly 85% of them singletons; the top ten hold more than 2.5%. The chain is built from TRBV10-3 and TRBJ1-5; 7 nucleotides agree with TRBD1. The source of this sequence is a man aged 60-69 years with acute or convalescent COVID-19. The sequenced sample consisted of peripheral blood. CDR3 coding DNA: TGTGCCATCAGGCGACAGGGAAATCAGCCCCAGCATTTT. Encoded protein: CAIRRQGNQPQHF.